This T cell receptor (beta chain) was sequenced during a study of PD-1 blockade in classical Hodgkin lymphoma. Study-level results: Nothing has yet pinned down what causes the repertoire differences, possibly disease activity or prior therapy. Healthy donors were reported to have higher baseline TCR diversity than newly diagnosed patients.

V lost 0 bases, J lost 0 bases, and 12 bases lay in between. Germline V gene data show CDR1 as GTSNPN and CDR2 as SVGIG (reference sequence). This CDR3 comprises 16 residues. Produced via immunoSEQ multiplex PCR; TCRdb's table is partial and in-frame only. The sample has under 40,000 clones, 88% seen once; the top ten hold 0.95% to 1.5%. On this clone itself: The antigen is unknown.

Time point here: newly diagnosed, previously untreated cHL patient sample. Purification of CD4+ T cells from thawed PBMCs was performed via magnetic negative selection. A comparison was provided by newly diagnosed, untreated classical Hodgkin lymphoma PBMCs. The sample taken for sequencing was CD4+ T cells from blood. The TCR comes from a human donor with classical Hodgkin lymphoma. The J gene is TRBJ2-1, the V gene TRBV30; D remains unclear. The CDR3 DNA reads TGTGCCTGGAGTGTCCAGATAGCTCTCTCCTACAATGAGCAGTTCTTC. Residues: CAWSVQIALSYNEQFF.